This T cell receptor (beta chain) was profiled in a study of regulatory T cells in long-lasting Graves disease. Study findings and constraints: Persistent disease preferred TRBV28, TRBJ1-2 and TRBJ2-5; new disease, TRBV20-1 and TRBJ2-1. Patients with persistent Graves' had lower TCR diversity than newly diagnosed patients.

Sample time point: persistent/refractory GD, antithyroid drugs over 5 years with positive TRAb. From RNA extracted from PBMCs, the TCR library was made. Germline CDR1 is SGHAT and CDR2 is FQNNGV. V was clipped by 8 bases and J by 3 bases, with 14 bases between them. This CDR3 has 13 amino acids. This clonotype occurred many times. Its antigen is currently unknown. Combining iRepertoire HTBI primers with Arm-PCR of CDR3 regions, the authors built TCR beta libraries. TCRdb re-called the multiplex PCR reads with MiXCR, one entry per CDR3 protein. The sample contains roughly 450,000 distinct CDR3 sequences, 20% to 30% of which appear only once.

The rearrangement joins TRBV11-2 to TRBJ2-7, with a weak D call TRBD2 (5 bases). This clonotype was obtained from a female donor with Graves disease. Material: peripheral blood mononuclear cells (PBMCs), obtained when the disease was refractory, from a patient treated with antithyroid drugs. The CDR3 bases are TGTGCCAGCTACGGTGGAGGTTTCTACGAGCAGTACTTC. Translation gives CASYGGGFYEQYF.